Each of the 3 T cell receptor beta chains below was sequenced from the same sample in a study of shared clonotypes between healthy human individuals. Profiling relied on immunoSEQ multiplex PCR, and the TCRdb table lists in-frame clones only, not all of them. Seen here are approximately 1,500,000 clones, around 97% observed once, and the top ten hold approximately 1.1%. The sample consisted of naive CD4+ T cells sorted from blood. The subset here: CD45RA+ positively selected. The receptors here all came from a man aged 25-45 years in good health.

V gene TRBV19 combines with J gene TRBJ2-7; no definite D call. Between the trimmed V and J ends, which lost 0 bases and 6 bases, there was a span of 9 bases. The germline V gene has CDR1 LNHDA and CDR2 SQIVND (reference sequence). The CDR3 loop spans 13 amino acids. The CDR3 region has the DNA TGTGCCAGTAGTATAGACCGACTCCGCGAGCAGTACTTC. This sequence encodes CASSIDRLREQYF.

The CDR3 DNA reads TGTGCCAGCAGCTTACGAGGACAGGGAGAGACCCAGTACTTC. Protein: CASSLRGQGETQYF. The rearrangement uses TRBV11-3 and TRBJ2-5, with 8 bases matching TRBD1. Germline V CDR1 and CDR2: SGHNT, YENEEA. With V trimmed by 2 bases and J by 4 bases, 3 bases remained unmatched. The CDR3 is made up of 14 amino acids. Full variable domain (missing parts from reference TRBV11-3 and TRBJ2-5): EAGVVQSPRYKIIEKKQPVAFWCNPISGHNTLYWYLQNLGQGPELLIRYENEEAVDDSQLPKDRFSAERLKGVDSTLKIQPAELGDSAVYLCASSLRGQGETQYFGPGTRLLVL.

The rearrangement uses TRBV18 and TRBJ2-2, with D possibly matching TRBD1 (5 bases). The V gene's germline CDR1 is KGHSH and CDR2 LQKENI. CDR3 length: 13 residues. Trimming cost V 5 bases and J 6 bases, with 10 bases left between them. The CDR3 sequence is CASSANRPGELFF. CDR3 DNA: TGTGCCAGCTCAGCCAACAGGCCCGGGGAGCTGTTTTTT.